These T cell receptor beta chains were read from a single sample in a study of T cells in Graves' hyperthyroidism and ophthalmopathy. TCRdb reprocessed the multiplex PCR reads with MiXCR, giving one entry per CDR3 protein. The sample gives 250,000 to 350,000 distinct CDR3 sequences, roughly 17% of which show up once; approximately 31% is in the top ten. Sequencing was carried out using blood. All receptors derive from a man between 25 and 39 years old with Graves' hyperthyroidism. Each CDR3 is given with its conserved first and last residue. The order of the fields is CDR3 protein, CDR3 DNA, clone size, J gene, D gene, V gene. D genes are given only for firm matches. The size entry is marked missing in some rows and otherwise reads once, few, many or a size class.

CSAMGSEEQYF	TGCAGTGCTATGGGTAGCGAAGAGCAGTACTTC	many	TRBJ2-7	.	TRBV20-1
CASSQGPNTEALF	TGTGCCAGCAGTCAGGGACCGAACACTGAAGCTCTCTTT	few	TRBJ1-1	.	TRBV6-1
CASSPETTDTQYF	TGTGCCAGCTCTCCAGAAACCACAGATACGCAGTATTTT	many	TRBJ2-3	.	TRBV18
CASSIAGTSYNEQFF	TGTGCCAGTAGTATCGCCGGGACTTCCTACAATGAGCAGTTCTTC	.	TRBJ2-1	.	TRBV19
CASSLAHTATSTDTQYF	TGTGCCAGCAGCTTAGCGCACACAGCGACTAGCACAGATACGCAGTATTTT	many	TRBJ2-3	.	TRBV7-9
CASSPKTGVSGYTF	TGCGCCAGCAGCCCGAAGACAGGCGTCTCTGGCTACACCTTC	few	TRBJ1-2	.	TRBV5-1
CASSGGLAGVGYEQYF	TGTGCCAGCAGTGGGGGACTAGCGGGAGTAGGATACGAGCAGTACTTC	many	TRBJ2-7	TRBD2	TRBV6-1
CASSLVATDGTEKETQYF	TGTGCCAGCAGCTTAGTTGCCACCGATGGGACAGAAAAAGAGACCCAGTACTTC	.	TRBJ2-5	TRBD1	TRBV7-8
CSTGGTYTDTQYF	TGCAGCACCGGGGGGACTTACACAGATACGCAGTATTTT	many	TRBJ2-3	TRBD2	TRBV29-1
CASRKDRAPWSYEQYF	TGTGCCAGCAGGAAAGACAGGGCCCCGTGGTCCTACGAGCAGTACTTC	many	TRBJ2-7	TRBD1	TRBV2
CASSSPRLRGASTGELFF	TGTGCCAGCAGCTCCCCGCGCCTCCGGGGAGCGAGCACCGGGGAGCTGTTTTTT	few	TRBJ2-2	.	TRBV12-3/TRBV12-4
CSVEPGLALNEQFF	TGCAGCGTGGAACCGGGACTAGCTTTGAATGAGCAGTTCTTC	few	TRBJ2-1	TRBD2	TRBV29-1
CASSLAQGLYNEQFF	TGCGCCAGCAGCTTGGCACAGGGGCTGTACAATGAGCAGTTCTTC	many	TRBJ2-1	TRBD1	TRBV5-1
CASSLRLDTGELFF	TGCGCCAGCAGCTTGAGGCTCGACACCGGGGAGCTGTTTTTT	few	TRBJ2-2	.	TRBV5-1
CAWSAPRTSGSYEQYF	TGTGCCTGGAGTGCACCAAGGACTAGCGGCTCCTACGAGCAGTACTTC	many	TRBJ2-7	TRBD2	TRBV30
CSVEALDGYEQYF	TGCAGCGTTGAAGCGTTGGACGGCTACGAGCAGTACTTC	few	TRBJ2-7	.	TRBV29-1
CASKLGSASSNYEQYF	TGTGCCAGTAAGCTCGGGTCGGCTAGCTCAAACTACGAGCAGTACTTC	many	TRBJ2-7	.	TRBV6-1
CASSPVSGDSYNEQFF	TGTGCCAGCAGCCCAGTGAGCGGAGACTCCTACAATGAGCAGTTCTTC	few	TRBJ2-1	.	TRBV7-9
CASSLGGAFSGNTIYF	TGTGCCAGCAGCTTGGGGGGGGCCTTCTCTGGAAACACCATATATTTT	.	TRBJ1-3	.	TRBV7-8
CASSPDLVYNEQFF	TGTGCCAGCAGTCCCGATCTAGTTTACAATGAGCAGTTCTTC	many	TRBJ2-1	.	TRBV28
CASSLVRGAGEQFF	TGCGCCAGCAGCTTGGTCAGGGGGGCGGGGGAGCAGTTCTTC	many	TRBJ2-1	.	TRBV5-1
CASNNGFEAFF	TGTGCCAGCAATAACGGGTTTGAAGCTTTCTTT	many	TRBJ1-1	.	TRBV28
CASSYSRPGQGIQPQHF	TGTGCCAGCAGTTACAGCCGACCGGGACAGGGGATCCAGCCCCAGCATTTT	.	TRBJ1-5	TRBD1	TRBV6-9
CASSLRSTMNTEAFF	TGCGCCAGCAGCTTAAGGTCGACAATGAACACTGAAGCTTTCTTT	many	TRBJ1-1	.	TRBV5-1
CASSEVAGYEQYF	TGCGCCAGCAGTGAAGTAGCGGGCTACGAGCAGTACTTC	.	TRBJ2-7	TRBD2	TRBV10-1
CASSLAGVTETQYF	TGTGCCAGCAGCTTAGCGGGAGTTACGGAGACCCAGTACTTC	.	TRBJ2-5	.	TRBV7-6
CASSSGVGTADYEQYF	TGTGCCAGCAGTTCAGGGGTTGGGACAGCGGACTACGAGCAGTACTTC	many	TRBJ2-7	TRBD1	TRBV11-3
CASSNRGGGTEAFF	TGTGCCAGCAGTAACCGAGGAGGTGGCACTGAAGCTTTCTTT	.	TRBJ1-1	.	TRBV27
CAIGVGTGDQFF	TGTGCCATCGGAGTCGGGACAGGGGACCAGTTCTTC	few	TRBJ2-1	TRBD1	TRBV10-3
CSARGWASNQPQHF	TGCAGTGCTAGGGGGTGGGCCTCCAATCAGCCCCAGCATTTT	few	TRBJ1-5	.	TRBV20-1
CASSLTGGYLYEQYF	TGTGCCAGCAGCCTGACAGGGGGTTACCTCTACGAGCAGTACTTC	many	TRBJ2-7	TRBD1	TRBV28
CASSFTTGNTIYF	TGTGCCAGCAGTTTTACAACCGGAAACACCATATATTTT	many	TRBJ1-3	.	TRBV28
CSATAGTLSSYEQYF	TGCAGTGCTACCGCGGGGACCCTCAGCTCCTACGAGCAGTACTTC	many	TRBJ2-7	.	TRBV20-1
CASSLVTGSNQPQHF	TGTGCCAGCAGCCTGGTGACGGGTAGCAATCAGCCCCAGCATTTT	many	TRBJ1-5	.	TRBV11-2
CASSFSPGGANYGYTF	TGTGCCAGCAGCTTCTCCCCGGGAGGAGCTAACTATGGCTACACCTTC	many	TRBJ1-2	.	TRBV11-2
CSASEETEAFF	TGCAGTGCTAGTGAGGAGACTGAAGCTTTCTTT	many	TRBJ1-1	.	TRBV20-1
CASSQLTQQGEAFF	TGTGCCAGCAGCCAATTAACCCAACAGGGCGAAGCTTTCTTT	many	TRBJ1-1	.	TRBV11-3
CASTFGQFNYGYTF	TGTGCCAGCACCTTCGGACAGTTTAACTATGGCTACACCTTC	.	TRBJ1-2	.	TRBV12-3/TRBV12-4
CASSSRLAGDGEQFF	TGTGCCAGCAGCTCACGACTAGCGGGAGATGGGGAGCAGTTCTTC	many	TRBJ2-1	TRBD2	TRBV11-2
CASSSSPDMSGEQFF	TGTGCCAGCAGCTCGTCCCCCGACATGAGCGGTGAGCAGTTCTTC	many	TRBJ2-1	.	TRBV7-8
CALTSGLAGQETQYF	TGTGCCCTAACCTCGGGACTAGCGGGACAAGAGACCCAGTACTTC	many	TRBJ2-5	TRBD2	TRBV30
CATSRGPSGSISGELFF	TGTGCCACCAGCAGAGGGCCTAGCGGGAGTATAAGCGGGGAGCTGTTTTTT	few	TRBJ2-2	TRBD2	TRBV15
CASSLDSGDLDTQYF	TGTGCCAGCAGCTTGGATAGCGGGGACTTAGATACGCAGTATTTT	many	TRBJ2-3	TRBD2	TRBV11-2
CASSLLVLQNTDTQYF	TGTGCCAGCAGCTTATTGGTCCTACAGAACACAGATACGCAGTATTTT	few	TRBJ2-3	.	TRBV7-9
CASRRLAGVSTGELFF	TGTGCCAGCAGGCGACTAGCGGGAGTTAGCACCGGGGAGCTGTTTTTT	many	TRBJ2-2	TRBD2	TRBV2
CSARDPGTEAFF	TGCAGTGCTAGAGATCCGGGGACTGAAGCTTTCTTT	few	TRBJ1-1	.	TRBV20-1
CASSTSGRQETQYF	TGTGCCAGCAGTACTAGCGGGCGACAAGAGACCCAGTACTTC	many	TRBJ2-5	TRBD2	TRBV5-4
CASSVETRRTEAFF	TGTGCCAGCAGCGTCGAAACTCGACGCACTGAAGCTTTCTTT	few	TRBJ1-1	.	TRBV4-2
CASSLPEAGQAAYEQYF	TGCGCCAGCAGCCTGCCCGAGGCGGGTCAAGCCGCCTACGAGCAGTACTTC	many	TRBJ2-7	.	TRBV5-1
CSAPREDSRELFF	TGCAGCGCCCCACGAGAGGACAGCAGGGAGCTGTTTTTT	many	TRBJ2-2	.	TRBV29-1
CASSHRGQGATEAFF	TGTGCCAGCAGCCACCGAGGACAGGGGGCTACTGAAGCTTTCTTT	few	TRBJ1-1	TRBD1	TRBV3-1
CASSEARRGNSYNEQFF	TGTGCCAGCAGTGAAGCACGGAGGGGTAACTCCTACAATGAGCAGTTCTTC	many	TRBJ2-1	.	TRBV6-1
CASSSRQDDYTF	TGTGCCAGCAGTTCCAGACAGGATGACTACACCTTC	many	TRBJ1-2	.	TRBV28
CAISQTPLAGPPEETQYF	TGTGCCATCAGTCAAACCCCACTAGCGGGTCCACCTGAGGAGACCCAGTACTTC	many	TRBJ2-5	TRBD2	TRBV10-3
CASRNRGEHAFF	TGTGCCAGCAGGAACAGGGGGGAACATGCTTTCTTT	.	TRBJ1-1	TRBD1	TRBV14
CASRRQGIDAGELFF	TGTGCCAGCAGGAGACAGGGGATTGATGCCGGGGAGCTGTTTTTT	few	TRBJ2-2	TRBD1	TRBV7-3
CASSPISGLGYGYTF	TGTGCCAGCAGCCCCATAAGCGGGCTAGGCTATGGCTACACCTTC	.	TRBJ1-2	.	TRBV7-6
CSASPWGQRDSPLHF	TGCAGTGCTAGCCCCTGGGGGCAGCGAGATTCACCCCTCCACTTT	.	TRBJ1-6	.	TRBV20-1
CASTATVNYGYTF	TGTGCCAGCACCGCGACAGTAAACTATGGCTACACCTTC	many	TRBJ1-2	.	TRBV7-9